This T cell receptor (beta chain) appears in the sequencing data of a study of radiation and T cells in renal cell carcinoma. The CDR3 length is 14 residues. CDR1 is SGDLS, CDR2 YYNGEE, per germline. V lost 10 bases to trimming and J lost 4 bases; unmatched junction nucleotides: 10. The sample's time point: blood 4 weeks post-SBRT, at nephrectomy. Treatment meaning: 15 Gy SBRT to primary tumor, nephrectomy 4 weeks later. This table comes from immunoSEQ multiplex PCR, and its TCRdb copy is limited to in-frame clones, with some not included. The sample has 40,000 to 50,000 clones; around four fifths are singletons.

The sample in question was blood, obtained from a patient whose treatment included radiotherapy and nephrectomy. V is TRBV9 and J is TRBJ1-2, with 10 bases that match TRBD1. The TCR comes from a woman aged 65 to 85 with renal cell carcinoma. The CDR3 DNA follows: TGTGCCGGCGGACGGACAGGGGGTTTCTATGGCTACACCTTC. Its protein is CAGGRTGGFYGYTF.